These T cell receptor beta chains were read from a single sample in a study of cytomegalovirus exposure and HLA in healthy donors. Assay used: immunoSEQ multiplex PCR; TCRdb lists only in-frame clones, some missing. In the table there are around 150,000 clones, roughly nine tenths of which are singletons. Sequencing was done on a sample of PBMCs. These receptors all come from a woman under 40 in good health and CMV-seronegative. The CDR3 runs from the conserved cysteine through the conserved F or W. The order of the fields is CDR3 length, J gene, D gene, V gene, clone size, CDR3 protein, CDR3 DNA. The D gene is left open where the match is weak. The size of a clone is reported for some rows only, either as once, few or many, or as a class for expanded clones.

cdr3_length: 15; j_call: TRBJ2-1; d_call: NA; v_call: TRBV27; clone_size: NA; cdr3_aa: CASSSRGGFYNEQFF; cdr3_nt: TGTGCCAGCAGTTCGAGGGGGGGATTTTACAATGAGCAGTTCTTC
cdr3_length: 13; j_call: TRBJ1-2; d_call: NA; v_call: TRBV27; clone_size: NA; cdr3_aa: CASSLTANYGYTF; cdr3_nt: TGTGCCAGCAGTTTAACAGCTAACTATGGCTACACCTTC
cdr3_length: 15; j_call: TRBJ2-5; d_call: NA; v_call: TRBV5-1; clone_size: NA; cdr3_aa: CASSFSDIVSETQYF; cdr3_nt: TGCGCCAGCAGCTTCTCTGACATAGTATCGGAGACCCAGTACTTC
cdr3_length: 14; j_call: TRBJ2-2; d_call: NA; v_call: TRBV30; clone_size: NA; cdr3_aa: CAWKLIANTGELFF; cdr3_nt: TGTGCCTGGAAGCTAATCGCGAACACCGGGGAGCTGTTTTTT
cdr3_length: 17; j_call: TRBJ2-3; d_call: TRBD2; v_call: TRBV2; clone_size: NA; cdr3_aa: CASTFLAGALGTDTQYF; cdr3_nt: TGTGCCAGCACTTTCCTAGCGGGGGCCCTCGGCACAGATACGCAGTATTTT
cdr3_length: 17; j_call: TRBJ1-5; d_call: NA; v_call: TRBV4-1; clone_size: NA; cdr3_aa: CASSPSLQGRGNQPQHF; cdr3_nt: TGCGCCAGCAGCCCCTCCTTACAGGGAAGGGGCAATCAGCCCCAGCATTTT
cdr3_length: 14; j_call: TRBJ1-6; d_call: NA; v_call: TRBV12-5; clone_size: NA; cdr3_aa: CASGSPGWNSPLHF; cdr3_nt: TGTGCTAGTGGTTCGCCCGGTTGGAATTCACCCCTCCACTTT
cdr3_length: 16; j_call: TRBJ1-1; d_call: TRBD1; v_call: TRBV13; clone_size: NA; cdr3_aa: CASSTGTEALNTEALF; cdr3_nt: TGTGCCAGCAGCACCGGGACAGAAGCTTTGAACACTGAAGCTCTCTTT
cdr3_length: 17; j_call: TRBJ1-2; d_call: NA; v_call: TRBV9; clone_size: NA; cdr3_aa: CASSPEGDRRRYYGYTF; cdr3_nt: TGTGCCAGCAGCCCCGAGGGAGACAGGAGGAGGTACTATGGCTACACCTTC
cdr3_length: 13; j_call: TRBJ2-7; d_call: NA; v_call: TRBV7-7; clone_size: NA; cdr3_aa: CASSLPYSYEQYF; cdr3_nt: TGTGCCAGCAGCTTACCTTACAGCTACGAGCAGTACTTC
cdr3_length: 14; j_call: TRBJ2-7; d_call: TRBD1; v_call: TRBV6-5; clone_size: NA; cdr3_aa: CASTATGGRREQYF; cdr3_nt: TGTGCCAGCACCGCGACAGGGGGCCGCCGGGAGCAGTACTTC
cdr3_length: 15; j_call: TRBJ2-1; d_call: TRBD2; v_call: TRBV7-2; clone_size: once; cdr3_aa: CASSWAGGPLNEQFF; cdr3_nt: TGTGCCAGCAGCTGGGCGGGGGGGCCTTTGAATGAGCAGTTCTTC
cdr3_length: 13; j_call: TRBJ2-7; d_call: NA; v_call: TRBV12-5; clone_size: once; cdr3_aa: CASDQDIYYEQYF; cdr3_nt: TGTGCTAGTGACCAAGACATCTACTACGAGCAGTACTTC
cdr3_length: 16; j_call: TRBJ2-2; d_call: TRBD1; v_call: TRBV7-9; clone_size: NA; cdr3_aa: CASSNDRGANTGELFF; cdr3_nt: TGTGCCAGCAGCAATGACAGGGGGGCGAACACCGGGGAGCTGTTTTTT
cdr3_length: 14; j_call: TRBJ2-1; d_call: TRBD2; v_call: TRBV10-3; clone_size: NA; cdr3_aa: CAISETSGSQEQFF; cdr3_nt: TGTGCCATCAGTGAGACTAGCGGGAGCCAAGAGCAGTTCTTC
cdr3_length: 12; j_call: TRBJ2-3; d_call: NA; v_call: TRBV28; clone_size: NA; cdr3_aa: CASRSSTDTQYF; cdr3_nt: TGTGCCAGCAGATCTAGCACAGATACGCAGTATTTT
cdr3_length: 10; j_call: TRBJ2-1; d_call: NA; v_call: TRBV28; clone_size: NA; cdr3_aa: CVRGNNEQFF; cdr3_nt: TGCGTACGAGGGAACAATGAGCAGTTCTTC
cdr3_length: 13; j_call: TRBJ2-7; d_call: NA; v_call: TRBV6-4; clone_size: NA; cdr3_aa: CASSRGATYEQYF; cdr3_nt: TGTGCCAGCAGCCGCGGGGCCACCTACGAGCAGTACTTC
cdr3_length: 12; j_call: TRBJ2-2; d_call: NA; v_call: TRBV7-3; clone_size: NA; cdr3_aa: CASSSSVGELFF; cdr3_nt: TGTGCCAGCAGCTCGTCGGTCGGGGAGCTGTTTTTT
cdr3_length: 14; j_call: TRBJ1-2; d_call: NA; v_call: TRBV4-1; clone_size: NA; cdr3_aa: CASSQILRGNGYTF; cdr3_nt: TGCGCCAGCAGCCAAATCTTAAGGGGTAATGGCTACACCTTC
cdr3_length: 15; j_call: TRBJ2-7; d_call: TRBD1; v_call: TRBV4-3; clone_size: NA; cdr3_aa: CASSPTGGWEYEQYF; cdr3_nt: TGCGCCAGCAGCCCGACAGGGGGCTGGGAGTACGAGCAGTACTTC
cdr3_length: 17; j_call: TRBJ1-1; d_call: TRBD1; v_call: TRBV11-3; clone_size: NA; cdr3_aa: CASSTSGTGGLTTEAFF; cdr3_nt: TGTGCCAGCAGTACGTCCGGGACAGGGGGCTTAACGACTGAAGCTTTCTTT
cdr3_length: 14; j_call: TRBJ2-7; d_call: NA; v_call: TRBV9; clone_size: NA; cdr3_aa: CASSLGEDTQTRYF; cdr3_nt: TGTGCCAGCAGCCTCGGGGAGGACACTCAAACCCGGTACTTC
cdr3_length: 16; j_call: TRBJ2-2; d_call: TRBD2; v_call: TRBV5-1; clone_size: NA; cdr3_aa: CASSLGDSGDTGELFF; cdr3_nt: TGCGCCAGCAGCTTGGGCGACAGCGGGGACACCGGGGAGCTGTTTTTT
cdr3_length: 9; j_call: TRBJ2-7; d_call: NA; v_call: TRBV27; clone_size: NA; cdr3_aa: CASPYEQYF; cdr3_nt: TGTGCCAGCCCGTACGAGCAGTACTTC
cdr3_length: 16; j_call: TRBJ1-5; d_call: NA; v_call: TRBV7-8; clone_size: NA; cdr3_aa: CASSLERGLSNQPQHF; cdr3_nt: TGTGCCAGCAGCTTAGAAAGGGGTCTGAGCAATCAGCCCCAGCATTTT
cdr3_length: 13; j_call: TRBJ1-1; d_call: NA; v_call: TRBV7-2; clone_size: NA; cdr3_aa: CASSWGGNTEAFF; cdr3_nt: TGTGCCAGCAGTTGGGGGGGGAACACTGAAGCTTTCTTT
cdr3_length: 15; j_call: TRBJ2-7; d_call: NA; v_call: TRBV10-3; clone_size: few; cdr3_aa: CAVDQGGGGLYEQYF; cdr3_nt: TGTGCCGTCGATCAGGGGGGTGGAGGGCTATACGAGCAGTACTTC
cdr3_length: 12; j_call: TRBJ1-5; d_call: TRBD1; v_call: TRBV6-5; clone_size: NA; cdr3_aa: CASKQGNQPQHF; cdr3_nt: TGTGCCAGCAAACAGGGGAATCAGCCCCAGCATTTT
cdr3_length: 14; j_call: TRBJ2-1; d_call: NA; v_call: TRBV2; clone_size: NA; cdr3_aa: CASSEEGRGAEQFF; cdr3_nt: TGTGCCAGCAGTGAGGAGGGGAGGGGGGCTGAGCAGTTCTTC
cdr3_length: 13; j_call: TRBJ1-2; d_call: NA; v_call: TRBV7-9; clone_size: NA; cdr3_aa: CASSFPPGDGYTF; cdr3_nt: TGTGCCAGCAGCTTTCCCCCCGGGGATGGCTACACCTTC
cdr3_length: 15; j_call: TRBJ2-7; d_call: NA; v_call: TRBV5-4; clone_size: NA; cdr3_aa: CASSQGIAGSYEQYF; cdr3_nt: TGTGCCAGCAGCCAGGGAATCGCAGGCTCCTACGAGCAGTACTTC
cdr3_length: 14; j_call: TRBJ2-2; d_call: TRBD1; v_call: TRBV2; clone_size: NA; cdr3_aa: CASSGQGHTGELFF; cdr3_nt: TGTGCCAGCAGTGGACAGGGACACACCGGGGAGCTGTTTTTT
cdr3_length: 12; j_call: TRBJ1-2; d_call: NA; v_call: TRBV6-5; clone_size: NA; cdr3_aa: CASSYGGYGYTF; cdr3_nt: TGTGCCAGCAGTTATGGGGGGTATGGCTACACCTTC
cdr3_length: 16; j_call: TRBJ1-1; d_call: TRBD1; v_call: TRBV19; clone_size: many; cdr3_aa: CASSISGTDKNTEAFF; cdr3_nt: TGTGCCAGTAGTATATCCGGGACAGACAAGAACACTGAAGCTTTCTTT
cdr3_length: 15; j_call: TRBJ1-5; d_call: NA; v_call: TRBV4-1; clone_size: few; cdr3_aa: CASSQVRGLGQPQHF; cdr3_nt: TGCGCCAGCAGCCAAGTGCGGGGGCTGGGGCAGCCCCAGCATTTT
cdr3_length: 15; j_call: TRBJ2-1; d_call: NA; v_call: TRBV5-8; clone_size: once; cdr3_aa: CASSLGLAAYNEQFF; cdr3_nt: TGTGCCAGCAGCTTGGGCCTAGCCGCCTACAATGAGCAGTTCTTC
cdr3_length: 12; j_call: TRBJ1-2; d_call: NA; v_call: TRBV19; clone_size: NA; cdr3_aa: CASSTLGLGYTF; cdr3_nt: TGTGCCAGTAGTACCCTTGGGCTTGGCTACACCTTC
cdr3_length: 12; j_call: TRBJ2-7; d_call: NA; v_call: TRBV6-1; clone_size: few; cdr3_aa: CASTEEWYEQYF; cdr3_nt: TGTGCCAGCACTGAGGAGTGGTACGAGCAGTACTTC
cdr3_length: 15; j_call: TRBJ2-2; d_call: TRBD1; v_call: TRBV25-1; clone_size: NA; cdr3_aa: CASSYRGMGAGELFF; cdr3_nt: TGTGCCAGCAGTTACAGGGGTATGGGGGCCGGGGAGCTGTTTTTT
cdr3_length: 16; j_call: TRBJ2-1; d_call: TRBD2; v_call: TRBV7-9; clone_size: NA; cdr3_aa: CASSLRLAGVSNEQFF; cdr3_nt: TGTGCCAGCAGCTTAAGGCTAGCGGGAGTTTCCAATGAGCAGTTCTTC
cdr3_length: 18; j_call: TRBJ1-2; d_call: TRBD1; v_call: TRBV5-6; clone_size: NA; cdr3_aa: CASRPWLTTGATNYGYTF; cdr3_nt: TGTGCCAGCAGACCCTGGTTGACTACAGGGGCTACTAACTATGGCTACACCTTC
cdr3_length: 15; j_call: TRBJ2-3; d_call: TRBD1; v_call: TRBV27; clone_size: NA; cdr3_aa: CASTLDRASTDTQYF; cdr3_nt: TGTGCCAGCACCCTGGACAGGGCTAGCACAGATACGCAGTATTTT
cdr3_length: 17; j_call: TRBJ2-7; d_call: TRBD2; v_call: TRBV5-4; clone_size: NA; cdr3_aa: CASSPGTSGRRSYEQYF; cdr3_nt: TGTGCCAGCAGCCCAGGGACTAGCGGGAGGCGCTCCTACGAGCAGTACTTC
cdr3_length: 17; j_call: TRBJ2-1; d_call: TRBD2; v_call: TRBV11-3; clone_size: NA; cdr3_aa: CASSLGTSGGSYNEQFF; cdr3_nt: TGTGCCAGCAGCCTCGGGACTAGCGGGGGTTCCTACAATGAGCAGTTCTTC
cdr3_length: 13; j_call: TRBJ2-2; d_call: NA; v_call: TRBV5-1; clone_size: once; cdr3_aa: CASSFTADGELFF; cdr3_nt: TGCGCCAGCAGCTTCACAGCGGACGGGGAGCTGTTTTTT
cdr3_length: 15; j_call: TRBJ2-2; d_call: TRBD2; v_call: TRBV4-1; clone_size: NA; cdr3_aa: CASSQVTGGTGELFF; cdr3_nt: TGCGCCAGCAGCCAAGTGACGGGAGGGACTGGGGAGCTGTTTTTT
cdr3_length: 15; j_call: TRBJ2-1; d_call: NA; v_call: TRBV6-4; clone_size: NA; cdr3_aa: CASSTQGEVYNEQFF; cdr3_nt: TGTGCCAGCAGTACGCAGGGGGAGGTCTACAATGAGCAGTTCTTC
cdr3_length: 16; j_call: TRBJ1-2; d_call: NA; v_call: TRBV6-5; clone_size: NA; cdr3_aa: CASSYSPRDMDNGYTF; cdr3_nt: TGTGCCAGCAGTTACTCTCCACGGGACATGGATAATGGCTACACCTTC
cdr3_length: 13; j_call: TRBJ2-5; d_call: NA; v_call: TRBV7-9; clone_size: few; cdr3_aa: CASTPGNQETQYF; cdr3_nt: TGTGCCAGCACCCCGGGTAACCAAGAGACCCAGTACTTC
cdr3_length: 17; j_call: TRBJ2-1; d_call: NA; v_call: TRBV7-2; clone_size: NA; cdr3_aa: CASSLVFWDTSYNEQFF; cdr3_nt: TGTGCCAGCAGCTTAGTGTTTTGGGACACTTCCTACAATGAGCAGTTCTTC
cdr3_length: 14; j_call: TRBJ2-1; d_call: TRBD2; v_call: TRBV7-9; clone_size: NA; cdr3_aa: CASNSGRAFNEQFF; cdr3_nt: TGTGCCAGCAATAGCGGGAGGGCCTTCAATGAGCAGTTCTTC
cdr3_length: 15; j_call: TRBJ1-5; d_call: TRBD1; v_call: TRBV5-5; clone_size: NA; cdr3_aa: CASSFGTGRNQPQHF; cdr3_nt: TGTGCCAGCAGCTTCGGGACAGGTCGAAATCAGCCCCAGCATTTT
cdr3_length: 11; j_call: TRBJ1-1; d_call: TRBD1; v_call: TRBV18; clone_size: NA; cdr3_aa: CASSRGTGGLF; cdr3_nt: TGTGCCAGCTCACGAGGGACAGGGGGCCTCTTT
cdr3_length: 14; j_call: TRBJ2-5; d_call: TRBD1; v_call: TRBV7-8; clone_size: NA; cdr3_aa: CASSSTGGRETQYF; cdr3_nt: TGTGCCAGCAGCTCAACAGGGGGGAGGGAGACCCAGTACTTC
cdr3_length: 16; j_call: TRBJ1-5; d_call: NA; v_call: TRBV28; clone_size: NA; cdr3_aa: CASSKQGGLGNQPQHF; cdr3_nt: TGTGCCAGCAGCAAACAGGGCGGATTGGGCAATCAGCCCCAGCATTTT
cdr3_length: 16; j_call: TRBJ1-6; d_call: NA; v_call: TRBV5-6; clone_size: NA; cdr3_aa: CASSQMGPVGNSPLHF; cdr3_nt: TGTGCCAGCAGCCAAATGGGGCCCGTAGGCAATTCACCCCTCCACTTT